The TCR beta chain under discussion was sequenced for a study of T cells in Graves' hyperthyroidism and ophthalmopathy. 15 amino acids form the CDR3, both terminal residues included. The table lists this clonotype with many counts. Because the CDR3's place on the DNA is in doubt, the DNA is left out and the CDR3 is given as listed by TCRdb. A Clinical Activity Score of at least 3, a NOSPECS grade of at least 4 and a duration under 3 months were recorded in the ophthalmopathy patients. Every diagnosis used clinical symptoms, serum thyroxine and TRAb, thyroid ultrasound and orbital computed tomography. The PBMCs were taken from around 10 ml of fresh peripheral blood. TCR beta CDR3 regions were amplified from RNA. With the HTBI primer set, the TCR CDR3 went through a first round of RT-PCR. TCRdb ran MiXCR on the multiplex PCR reads and lists one entry per CDR3 protein. The sample shows more than 350,000 distinct CDR3 sequences, about 15% of them seen only once.

The sequenced material came from blood. V gene TRBV12-3 or TRBV12-4 combines with J gene TRBJ1-6. This receptor was identified in a woman aged 25 to 39 with Graves' ophthalmopathy. This CDR3 reads CASSLFWRGGSPLHF.